The present TCR beta chain was sequenced within a study of graft-versus-host responses after intestinal transplantation. Overall study context: Multivisceral, liver-intestinal, or isolated intestinal transplants were received by the recipients. Anti-thymocyte globulin served as induction for all recipients, who then took tacrolimus and steroids for approximately three years. Findings of the study overall: GvH clonotypes were identified within recipient marrow, with a subset emerging first in ileum or blood.

This table comes from immunoSEQ multiplex PCR, and its TCRdb copy is limited to in-frame clones, with some not included. Of tens of thousands of clones in the sample, 95% were seen once. A word on this clone: Its antigen is unidentified.

This TCR was sampled from a human donor who was the organ donor for an intestinal transplant. Specimen: unstimulated CD8+ T cells sorted from spleen or lymph node cells, collected before transplant.

The CDR3 loop reads CSVVNRRVYEQYF. CDR3 DNA sequence: TGCAGCGTTGTTAACAGGAGAGTCTACGAGCAGTACTTC. The chain is built from TRBV29-1 and TRBJ2-7; the D gene is possibly TRBD1 (5 bases). The CDR3 runs to 13 residues. Trimming stripped 4 bases from V and 3 bases from J, with 13 bases between. Germline V lookup: CDR1 SQVTM, CDR2 ANQGSEA.